This TCR beta chain originates from a study of blood T cells in healthy people across ages. The CDR3 length is 14 residues. Trimming took 1 base from V and 0 from J, leaving 6 bases between them. From germline, CDR1 is SGHAT and CDR2 FQDESV (reference sequence). Findings of the study overall: In long-lived donors, naive CD4+ cell counts and diversity exceeded those of aged donors. The study lacked donor CMV status, which possibly confounded expanded clonotype changes.

This clonotype was counted a few times. Its specificity is not known. Total RNA amounts of at least 6 micrograms were extracted per sample. A second PCR of roughly 7 to 11 cycles used a sample-barcoded 5' primer and a J-beta primer mix. TCRdb re-derived calls from the 5' RACE reads in MiXCR, one entry per CDR3 protein. The table includes under 800,000 distinct CDR3 sequences, around 20% detected once. This chain connects TRBV11-1 to TRBJ1-1; unclear D gene. The sample taken for sequencing was blood. This receptor was taken from a man between 65 and 80 years old in good health. This CDR3 reads CASSLVVMNTEAFF. The DNA of the CDR3 is TGTGCCAGCAGCTTAGTAGTGATGAACACTGAAGCTTTCTTT.